This TCR beta chain was recorded in a study of blood T cell repertoires in COVID-19. Study information: Sites in the United States, Italy and Spain provided acute and convalescent COVID-19 samples. The cDNA or gDNA used as material had been derived from T cells, B-cell-depleted T cells, or PBMCs.

Source study methods: By means of reference gene primer amplification, nucleated cell counts were estimated. Sequencing used immunoSEQ multiplex PCR; TCRdb keeps in-frame clones, though not all of them. The V and J calls and clone size are taken from that table; D and trimming were inferred from the DNA. The sample contains fewer than 500,000 clones, approximately 90% of which appear only once. Sequenced sample: peripheral blood. This receptor was obtained from a woman younger than 45 with acute or convalescent COVID-19.

CDR3 residues: CASSLVRGNGYGYTF. In DNA form, the CDR3 reads TGTGCCAGCAGCTTAGTTCGGGGAAACGGCTATGGCTACACCTTC. J is TRBJ1-2 and V is TRBV7-2; D is undetermined. The CDR3 consists of 15 residues. V was shortened by 1 base and J by 4 bases, with 13 bases between the two germline ends. The V gene's germline CDR1 is SGHTA and CDR2 FQGNSA. Full variable domain (missing parts from reference TRBV7-2 and TRBJ1-2): GAGVSQSPSNKVTEKGKDVELRCDPISGHTALYWYRQSLGQGLEFLIYFQGNSAPDKSGLPSDRFSAERTGGSVSTLTIQRTQQEDSAVYLCASSLVRGNGYGYTFGSGTRLTVV.